Below, 22 T cell receptor beta chains from the same sample are listed, as sequenced in a study of esophageal squamous cell carcinoma under preoperative chemotherapy. Time point specified: after preoperative PTX-NDP chemotherapy. In TCRdb, the PCR reads were re-called with MiXCR into one record per CDR3 protein. Of about 11,000 distinct CDR3 sequences listed, approximately 62% are singletons. Sample collection occurred from a patient given preoperative chemotherapy. The receptor source for this set is a human donor with esophageal squamous cell carcinoma. The donor label of this sample is uncertain.

The rearrangement uses TRBV6-1 and TRBJ2-3; D gene uncertain. Trimming removed 5 bases from V and 3 bases from J, with 12 bases in between. Per germline, CDR1 MNHNS and CDR2 SASEGT. The CDR3 extends over 14 amino acids. The CDR3 protein is CASSPGKRTDTQYF. CDR3 coding DNA: TGTGCCAGCAGTCCTGGGAAACGAACAGATACGCAGTATTTT.

V is TRBV6-1 and J is TRBJ2-3; 9 bases match TRBD2. CDR1 is MNHNS, CDR2 SASEGT, per germline. The CDR3 has 15 amino acids. With V trimmed by 6 bases and J by 6 bases, 10 bases remained unmatched. The CDR3 loop is CASRSLSGSSDTQYF. The DNA for the CDR3 is TGTGCCAGCAGATCGCTTAGCGGGAGTTCCGATACGCAGTATTTT.

A note on this clonotype: The junction departs from the called germline gene at one end, perhaps through a read error. The rearrangement joins TRBV12-3 or TRBV12-4 to TRBJ2-4; 9 bases align to TRBD2. There are 16 residues in the CDR3. CDR3: CASGGPGVGDLNTQYF. The CDR3 region has the DNA TGTGCTAGCGGGGGCCCCGGGGTAGGGGACTTGAACACTCAGTACTTC.

Turning to this clonotype: The junction shows a germline mismatch at one end, possibly a read error. The chain employs TRBV7-2 and TRBJ2-4; possibly TRBD2 for D (7 bases). CDR3 size: 16 residues. CDR1 and CDR2 from the germline V gene are SGHTA and FQGNSA. In DNA, the CDR3 is TGTCCGAGCAGCCAGAGGGGGGGGGGAGGCAAAGACACGCAGTATTTC. Its translation: CPSSQRGGGGKDTQYF.

The chain has TRBV12-3 or TRBV12-4 and TRBJ2-1; TRBD1 or TRBD2 may be the D gene (10 bases each). This CDR3 region has 18 residues. The ends were cut back, 6 bases at V and 3 bases at J, with 24 bases in the middle. The CDR3 sequence is CASSPDRGGTSDYNEQFF. The DNA for the CDR3 is TGTGCCAGCAGCCCGGACAGGGGGGGGACTAGCGACTACAATGAGCAGTTCTTC.

This chain links TRBV6-1 with TRBJ2-7; TRBD1 matches at 7 bases. The CDR3 totals 13 residues. Germline CDR1 is MNHNS and CDR2 is SASEGT. The junction had 8 bases not matched to a gene; V was cut back by 6 bases and J by 6 bases. The CDR3 loop is CASSDVQGFEQYF. In DNA form, the CDR3 reads TGTGCCAGCAGCGATGTACAGGGGTTCGAGCAGTACTTC.

This clonotype has at least ten counts. The rearrangement uses TRBV6-1 and TRBJ2-3; 9 positions match TRBD1. The ends lost 1 base at V and 2 bases at J; junction bases unmatched: 1. CDR3 length: 15 residues. CDR1 is MNHNS, CDR2 SASEGT, per germline. The DNA for the CDR3 is TGTGCCAGCAGTGAAGGGACAGGGGACACAGATACGCAGTATTTT. It encodes CASSEGTGDTDTQYF.

This clonotype appeared a few times. The V and J genes are TRBV6-1 and TRBJ2-1; unclear D gene. The germline CDR1 and CDR2 sequences are MNHNS and SASEGT. The ends were cut back, 2 bases at V and 0 bases at J, with 11 bases in the middle. This CDR3 region has 16 residues. This CDR3 is CASSEFAGSSYNEQFF. In DNA, the CDR3 is TGTGCCAGCAGTGAATTTGCAGGCAGCTCCTACAATGAGCAGTTCTTC.

This clonotype was detected a few times. This chain joins TRBV6-1 and TRBJ2-1; perhaps D is TRBD1 or TRBD2 (5 bases each). The CDR3 is 15 residues long. Germline CDR1 and CDR2: MNHNS and SASEGT. V lost 8 bases and J lost 0, with 14 bases in between. The CDR3 loop is CASGGRTGSYNEQFF. CDR3 coding DNA: TGTGCCAGCGGGGGACGGACCGGCTCCTACAATGAGCAGTTCTTC.

Details on this clonotype: One end of the junction varies from germline; a read error may be responsible. The chain uses TRBV27 and TRBJ2-5; TRBD1 matches at 9 bases. Germline assignment: CDR1 MNHEY and CDR2 SMNVEV (reference sequence). The CDR3 is made up of 16 amino acids. In DNA form, the CDR3 reads TGTGCCAGCGGGGGCACAGGGGGCGGTGCCCAAGAGACTCAGTACTTC. It translates to CASGGTGGGAQETQYF.

V is TRBV27 and J is TRBJ2-1, with a weak D call TRBD1 (5 bases). The better agreement between TRBJ2-7 and the DNA end casts doubt on the J call. CDR1 and CDR2 from the germline V gene are MNHEY and SMNVEV (reference sequence). The CDR3 spans 13 residues. The CDR3 bases are TGTGCCAGCAGTCCCCACCTCAGGGACGAGCAGTACTTC. It specifies CASSPHLRDEQYF.

The chain couples TRBV6-1 to TRBJ2-3, with TRBD1 identical over 8 bases. The end of the DNA aligns better with TRBJ2-7, so the J call may be wrong. Germline assignment: CDR1 MNHNS and CDR2 SASEGT. This CDR3 has 15 amino acids. This CDR3 reads CASSEYTGGGYEQYF. The CDR3, as DNA: TGTGCCAGCAGTGAATACACAGGGGGTGGGTACGAGCAGTACTTC.

The chain has TRBV10-1 and TRBJ2-1, with a tentative D call TRBD1 (5 bases). This CDR3 has 13 amino acids. The germline V gene encodes CDR1 WNHNN and CDR2 SYGVQD (reference sequence). Trimming shortened V by 2 bases and J by 10 bases, and 12 bases separated the two germline ends. The CDR3 protein is CASSEGHSYEQFF. The CDR3 bases are TGCGCCAGCAGTGAGGGACACTCCTACGAGCAGTTCTTC.

This chain uses TRBV7-6 with TRBJ2-5; D possibly uses TRBD1 or TRBD2 (5 bases each). Trimming removed 1 base from V and 11 bases from J, with 29 bases in between. The length of the CDR3 is 18 residues. CDR1 and CDR2 from the germline V gene are SGHVS and FNYEAQ. This CDR3 reads CASSLVSGLTWGYNEQYF. For the CDR3, the DNA is TGTGCCAGCAGCTTAGTTTCGGGCCTGACTTGGGGGTACAATGAGCAGTACTTC.

V usage is TRBV10-3 and J usage is TRBJ2-5; D is possibly TRBD2 (7 bases). Germline CDR1 ENHRY, CDR2 SYGVKD. With 11 bases removed from V and 11 bases from J, the gap between germline ends came to 30 bases. This CDR3 is built from 15 residues. CDR3 nucleotide sequence: TGTGCCGGGGGGGGAGGGGGAGCAGACCCAGATACGCAGTACTTC. This codes for CAGGGGGADPDTQYF.

The chain has TRBV27 and TRBJ1-6; no reliable D call. The CDR3 extends over 15 amino acids. V gave up 5 bases and J gave up 7 bases, with 15 bases separating them. Germline V gene data show CDR1 as MNHEY and CDR2 as SMNVEV (reference sequence). The CDR3 protein is CASSPPRTVNSPLHF. CDR3 bases: TGTGCCAGCAGTCCCCCCCGGACGGTGAATTCACCCCTCCACTTT.

This chain uses TRBV6-5 with TRBJ1-1; no reliable D call. This CDR3 is 15 amino acids long. The germline CDR1 and CDR2 sequences are MNHEY and SVGAGI. V dropped 3 bases and J dropped 5 bases, with 16 bases sitting between them. CDR3 nucleotides: TGTGCCAGCAGTTATTCCGCGTTGGGTGGAACTGAAGCTTTCTTT. It is translated as CASSYSALGGTEAFF.

The chain uses TRBV14 and TRBJ2-4; D is undetermined. The DNA end is a closer match to TRBJ2-7, so the J assignment may be wrong. Germline V gene data show CDR1 as SGHDN and CDR2 as FVKESK. This CDR3 contains 13 residues. The CDR3 coding sequence is TGTGCCAGCAGCCAAGAGACCGGGCACGAGCAGTACTTC. Its protein is CASSQETGHEQYF.

The gene calls are TRBV6-1 and TRBJ2-3, with D perhaps matching TRBD1 or TRBD2 (5 bases each). The V gene's germline CDR1 is MNHNS and CDR2 SASEGT. Trimming left V 2 bases short and J 7 bases short, with 19 bases between. The CDR3 totals 16 residues. CDR3 amino acids: CASSEFGGSYKNTQYF. CDR3 nucleotides: TGTGCCAGCAGTGAATTTGGGGGAAGCTACAAAAATACGCAGTATTTT.

Comments on this clonotype: At one boundary the junction diverges from the germline segment, which might be a read error. The chain uses TRBV6-4 and TRBJ2-3, with a tentative D call TRBD1 (5 bases). In germline, CDR1 is MRHNA, CDR2 SNTAGT. The CDR3 has 15 residues. The CDR3 DNA reads as TGTGCCAGCGGTCATCCGGGTGTCAGCACAGGTACGCAGTTTTTT. Translated: CASGHPGVSTGTQFF.

By share, this clonotype counts as medium-sized. The J gene is TRBJ2-1, the V gene TRBV5-1; 7 nucleotides align to TRBD2. J gave up 1 base and V 8 bases, and 9 bases lay outside the gene matches. This CDR3 comprises 15 residues. Germline CDR1 and CDR2: SGHRS and YFSETQ. The CDR3 spells CARRVWRESYNEQFF. CDR3 sequence (DNA): TGCGCCAGGAGGGTGTGGCGGGAGTCCTACAATGAGCAGTTCTTC.

This clonotype is categorized as large. J is TRBJ2-1 and V is TRBV12-3 or TRBV12-4; D gene ambiguous. This CDR3 comprises 15 residues. The ends were cut back, 7 bases at V and 8 bases at J, with 21 bases in the middle. The CDR3 loop is CASTPVLASGHEQFF. In DNA form, the CDR3 reads TGTGCCAGCACCCCCGTTTTAGCCTCGGGTCATGAGCAGTTCTTC.